This entry lists 17 T cell receptor beta chains sequenced from one sample in a study of Ad26.COV2.S vaccination and SARS-CoV-2 variants. The protocol was immunoSEQ multiplex PCR, while the TCRdb copy is restricted to in-frame clones and leaves out a portion. The sample consists of about 180,000 clones, roughly 85% of them appearing once. Sequences were derived from peripheral blood, sampled after recovery from COVID-19. The receptors come from a human donor who had recovered from COVID-19.

The V gene is TRBV5-8, the J gene TRBJ1-2, with D maybe TRBD1 (6 bases). V was pared by 1 base and J by 0 bases, with 16 bases between. Germline V gives CDR1 SGHTS, CDR2 YDEGEE. The CDR3 is 17 residues long. DNA of the CDR3: TGTGCCAGCAGCTTGAAGGGGGGTCCCTACTCTAACTATGGCTACACCTTC. As protein: CASSLKGGPYSNYGYTF.

This chain connects TRBV7-9 to TRBJ2-3; D uncertain. This CDR3 is 14 amino acids long. CDR1 is SEHNR, CDR2 FQNEAQ, per germline (reference sequence). V lost 1 base to trimming and J lost 5 bases, with 10 bases between them. The CDR3 region has the DNA TGTGCCAGCAGCTTAGTGTGGACGAAAGATACGCAGTATTTT. It is translated as CASSLVWTKDTQYF.

This chain links TRBV3-1 (or the pseudogene TRBV3-2) with TRBJ2-2; D ambiguous. The V gene's germline CDR1 is LGHDT and CDR2 YNNKEL (reference sequence). V was trimmed by 5 bases and J by 7 bases, leaving 8 bases between them. This CDR3 spans 12 amino acids. Written as DNA, the CDR3 is TGTGCCAGCAGCTACATCGACGGGGAGCTGTTTTTT. It specifies CASSYIDGELFF.

The genes are TRBV2 and TRBJ2-2; 11 positions match TRBD2. The CDR3 contains 15 residues. CDR1 and CDR2 (germline): SNHLY, FYNNEI. V was pared by 7 bases and J by 2 bases, with 3 bases of the junction left unmatched. The CDR3 sequence: CASKGLAANTGELFF. The CDR3 DNA reads as TGTGCCAGCAAGGGACTAGCGGCCAACACCGGGGAGCTGTTTTTT.

As DNA, the CDR3 is TGTGCCAGCAGCGCAGTCGGGGCACCCCTCCACTTT. Translated, it gives CASSAVGAPLHF. The chain employs TRBV5-6 and TRBJ1-6, with D uncertain. V dropped 4 bases and J dropped 11 bases, with 10 bases sitting between them. There are 12 residues in the CDR3. Per the germline V gene, CDR1 is SGHDT and CDR2 is YYEEEE.

V and J are TRBV6-1 and TRBJ1-4, with 7 nucleotides matching TRBD1. This CDR3 has 11 amino acids. Trimming at V came to 2 bases and at J to 17 bases, leaving 5 bases not matched to a gene. Germline V lookup: CDR1 MNHNS, CDR2 SASEGT. The CDR3 region is CASSEMNRGFF. The CDR3 coding sequence is TGTGCCAGCAGTGAAATGAACAGGGGTTTTTTT.

The rearrangement joins TRBV7-2 to TRBJ2-3; 10 positions match TRBD2. The V segment lost 7 bases and the J segment 4 bases; nucleotides outside the gene matches: 11. This CDR3 comprises 16 residues. Germline V gene data show CDR1 as SGHTA and CDR2 as FQGNSA. This CDR3 is CASTWGERGGADTQYF. The CDR3, as DNA: TGTGCCAGCACTTGGGGGGAGCGGGGGGGCGCAGATACGCAGTATTTT.

The chain employs TRBV6-2 or TRBV6-3 and TRBJ1-4, with D unresolved. CDR3 size: 12 residues. Germline assignment: CDR1 MNHEY and CDR2 SVGEGT. Trimming shortened V by 6 bases and J by 8 bases, and 10 bases separated the two germline ends. DNA for the CDR3: TGTGCCAGCAGATACGGAAGCGAAAAACTGTTTTTT. Translated, it gives CASRYGSEKLFF.

The chain is built from TRBV18 and TRBJ2-1; D remains unclear. Per germline, CDR1 KGHSH and CDR2 LQKENI. Trimming removed 3 bases from V and 0 bases from J, with 6 bases in between. CDR3 size: 14 residues. The CDR3 protein is CASSPRDSYNEQFF. CDR3 bases: TGTGCCAGCTCACCCCGCGACTCCTACAATGAGCAGTTCTTC.

This rearrangement joins TRBV12-5 to TRBJ2-7; weak D call: TRBD2 (6 bases). Trimming took off 1 base at V and 6 bases at J, with 10 bases between the two ends. Germline-derived CDR1 and CDR2 are LGHNT and FRNRAP. This CDR3 region has 13 residues. This CDR3 is CASGLGGLSEQYF. Written as DNA, the CDR3 is TGTGCTAGTGGTTTGGGGGGACTCAGCGAGCAGTACTTC.

This clone was detected a few times. This sequence joins TRBV15 and TRBJ2-7; TRBD1 is a possible D gene (6 bases). Germline V lookup: CDR1 LNHNV, CDR2 YYDKDF (reference sequence). This CDR3 is built from 13 residues. Trimming stripped 5 bases from V and 0 bases from J, with 8 bases between. In DNA form, the CDR3 reads TGTGCCACCAGCGGGGGCCACTCCTACGAGCAGTACTTC. It specifies CATSGGHSYEQYF.

The gene calls are TRBV2 and TRBJ1-6, with D possibly matching TRBD1 (5 bases). V was cut by 5 bases and J by 8 bases, with 7 bases left in between. CDR1 and CDR2 from the germline V gene are SNHLY and FYNNEI. This CDR3 has 12 residues. As DNA, the CDR3 is TGTGCCAGCAGTCGGGACGATTCACCCCTCCACTTT. Translating it yields CASSRDDSPLHF.

This rearrangement joins TRBV7-9 to TRBJ2-7, with 7 bases lining up with TRBD2. This CDR3 has 16 residues. CDR1 is SEHNR, CDR2 FQNEAQ, per germline (reference sequence). V was pared by 0 bases and J by 0 bases, with 5 bases of the junction left unmatched. The CDR3 DNA reads as TGTGCCAGCAGCTTAGCGATACGGGGGGACTCCTACGAGCAGTACTTC. It codes for CASSLAIRGDSYEQYF. Drawing the rest from reference TRBV7-9 and TRBJ2-7, the complete variable domain is DTGVSQNPRHKITKRGQNVTFRCDPISEHNRLYWYRQTLGQGPEFLTYFQNEAQLEKSRLLSDRFSAERPKGSFSTLEIQRTEQGDSAMYLCASSLAIRGDSYEQYFGPGTRLTVT.

This sequence joins TRBV12-5 and TRBJ2-1; a possible D gene is TRBD2 (5 bases). Germline V lookup: CDR1 LGHNT, CDR2 FRNRAP. Between the trimmed V and J ends, which lost 1 base and 10 bases, there was a span of 11 bases. This CDR3 region has 13 residues. CDR3 in DNA: TGTGCTAGTGGTTTGGCGACTAACACCGAGCAGTTCTTC. Its protein product is CASGLATNTEQFF.

The chain is built from TRBV28 and TRBJ2-2, with D possibly being TRBD2 (7 bases). Germline assignment: CDR1 MDHEN and CDR2 SYDVKM. V was pared by 2 bases and J by 9 bases, with 10 bases between. The CDR3 is made up of 13 amino acids. The CDR3 region has the DNA TGTGCCAGCAGTTTAGGGGGGGCCCGGGAGCTGTTTTTT. Translated, it gives CASSLGGARELFF.

This rearrangement joins TRBV4-1 to TRBJ1-1; D is undetermined. V was shortened by 4 bases and J by 3 bases, with 9 bases between the two germline ends. CDR3 length: 13 amino acids. CDR1 and CDR2 from the germline V gene are MGHRA and YSYEKL. CDR3 residues: CASSRGWDTEAFF. CDR3 DNA sequence: TGCGCCAGCAGCCGGGGTTGGGACACTGAAGCTTTCTTT.

V is TRBV30 and J is TRBJ1-1; TRBD1 might be the D (6 bases). This CDR3 region has 13 residues. The germline V and J ends were trimmed by 0 bases and 8 bases, with 13 bases remaining between them. Looked up from germline, CDR1 is GTSNPN and CDR2 is SVGIG (reference sequence). The chain's CDR3 is CAWSVLPGTEAFF. The CDR3 DNA sequence: TGTGCCTGGAGTGTCCTACCCGGGACAGAAGCTTTCTTT.